This is a list of T cell receptor beta chains from one sample in a study of blood T cell repertoires in COVID-19. Here immunoSEQ multiplex PCR was the method, and the copy in TCRdb shows in-frame clones only, minus some. The sample contains 300,000 to 450,000 clones, less than 90% of which appear only once. Sequencing was performed on PBMCs or T cells enriched from blood (not recorded which). The receptor source for this set is a woman aged 25 to 39 who had recovered from COVID-19. Both conserved end residues are part of each CDR3. A D gene is named only where the DNA matches it firmly. Size is omitted from some rows. Given values are once, few, many or a class for expanded clones.

j_call cdr3_length clone_size v_call d_call cdr3_nt cdr3_aa
TRBJ2-2 16 once TRBV3-1/TRBV3-2 TRBD2 TGTGCCCGCAGCCGAACCGGGGGGGCCGGGCCCGGGGAGCTGTTTTTT CARSRTGGAGPGELFF
TRBJ2-7 13 few TRBV28 . TGTGCCAGCAGTTTTGGCGGCTCCTACGAGCAGTACTTC CASSFGGSYEQYF
TRBJ2-1 16 . TRBV15 TRBD2 TGTGCCACCAGCACCCTAGCGGGGAGATCCTACAATGAGCAGTTCTTC CATSTLAGRSYNEQFF
TRBJ2-7 12 . TRBV6-2/TRBV6-3 TRBD1 TGTGCCAGCAGTTTTGACAGGGCTACGCAGTACTTC CASSFDRATQYF
TRBJ2-3 15 . TRBV27 TRBD2 TGTGCCAGCACCCCGGGGGGGGATATTACAGATACGCAGTATTTT CASTPGGDITDTQYF
TRBJ1-2 13 . TRBV12-3/TRBV12-4 . TGTGCCAGCAGTAGACAGCCGAACTATGGCTACACCTTC CASSRQPNYGYTF
TRBJ2-7 14 . TRBV2 TRBD1 TGTGCCAGCAGCCCAGGGACAGGGCATTACGAGCAGTACTTC CASSPGTGHYEQYF
TRBJ2-3 15 . TRBV9 . TGTGCCAGCAGCGTAGTCGGCAGGGGAACAGATACGCAGTATTTT CASSVVGRGTDTQYF
TRBJ2-1 15 few TRBV5-6 . TGTGCCAGCAGCTTGATTCTAGCGAGTAACAATGAGCAGTTCTTC CASSLILASNNEQFF
TRBJ1-2 14 . TRBV24-1 . TGTGCCACCAGTGATGCCCTGAAATCGGTTGGCTACACCTTC CATSDALKSVGYTF
TRBJ1-5 15 . TRBV10-2 TRBD1 TGCGCCAGCAGGTCGGAGACAGGGAACGGTCAGCCCCAGCATTTT CASRSETGNGQPQHF
TRBJ1-1 13 . TRBV12-3/TRBV12-4 . TGTGCCAGCACCCCCCAGGGAAACACTGAAGCTTTCTTT CASTPQGNTEAFF
TRBJ2-2 16 . TRBV5-8 . TGTGCCACCAGGGCGCAAGGGGTCAAATTTACCGGGGAGCTGTTTTTT CATRAQGVKFTGELFF
TRBJ2-5 15 . TRBV28 . TGTGCCAGCATTCCTTCCCTCGGGGGCCAAGAGACCCAGTACTTC CASIPSLGGQETQYF
TRBJ1-5 13 . TRBV7-9 . TGTGCCAGCAGCCAGGGATGGAATCAGCCCCAGCATTTT CASSQGWNQPQHF
TRBJ1-3 15 . TRBV10-3 . TGTGCCATCAGTGAGACCGCAGGGGATGGAAACACCATATATTTT CAISETAGDGNTIYF
TRBJ1-1 17 . TRBV19 . TGTGCCAGTAGTGTCTTCGACAGAGACTCCATGAACACTGAAGCTTTCTTT CASSVFDRDSMNTEAFF
TRBJ2-3 15 . TRBV28 TRBD1 TGTGCCAGCACCTCGACAGGGATTAACACAGATACGCAGTATTTT CASTSTGINTDTQYF
TRBJ2-7 14 few TRBV7-8 . TGTGCCAGCAGCTTTACTCAGGGTACCTACGAGCAGTACTTC CASSFTQGTYEQYF
TRBJ1-1 14 . TRBV27 . TGTGCCAGCAGTTCCTCCCGGGGGGCCACTGAAGCTTTCTTT CASSSSRGATEAFF
TRBJ1-1 14 . TRBV2 . TGTGCCAGCAGTGGTCGGGGGGCGCGGACTGAAGCTTTCTTT CASSGRGARTEAFF
TRBJ1-1 14 once TRBV5-6 . TGTGCCAGCAGCTTGTTACAAGTGAGGGCTGAAGCTTTCTTT CASSLLQVRAEAFF